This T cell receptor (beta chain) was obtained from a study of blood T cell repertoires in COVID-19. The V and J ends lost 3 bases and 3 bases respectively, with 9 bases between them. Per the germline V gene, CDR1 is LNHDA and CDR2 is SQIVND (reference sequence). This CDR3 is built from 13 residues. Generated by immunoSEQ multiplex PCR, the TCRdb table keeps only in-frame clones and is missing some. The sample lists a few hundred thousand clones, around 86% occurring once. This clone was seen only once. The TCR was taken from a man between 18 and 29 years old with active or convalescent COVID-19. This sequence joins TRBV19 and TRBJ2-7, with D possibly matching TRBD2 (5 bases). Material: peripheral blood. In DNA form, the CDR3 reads TGTGCCAGTAGTATCCTACGGGACTACGAGCAGTACTTC. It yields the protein CASSILRDYEQYF.